These 2 T cell receptor beta chains originate from one sample sequenced in a study of blood T cell repertoires in COVID-19. Data came from immunoSEQ multiplex PCR; TCRdb stores just in-frame clones and leaves some out. The sample records about 400,000 clones, approximately 86% being singletons. Sequenced input: peripheral blood. The origin of the receptors is a woman aged 55-69 years with COVID-19, enrolled during active disease.

V and J are TRBV18 and TRBJ1-1; D is ambiguous. Trimming left V 1 base short and J 1 base short, with 7 bases between. This CDR3 comprises 14 residues. Germline CDR1 KGHSH, CDR2 LQKENI. CDR3 residues: CASSPRAKNTEAFF. Written as DNA, the CDR3 is TGTGCCAGCTCACCACGGGCAAAGAACACTGAAGCTTTCTTT.

J is TRBJ2-1 and V is TRBV5-4, with 14 bases matching TRBD2. The CDR3 runs to 16 residues. Germline V gene sequence: CDR1 SGHNT, CDR2 YYREEE (reference sequence). Unmatched junction bases numbered 8, after V lost 2 bases and J lost 10 bases. The CDR3 spells CASSFRTSGGQGEQFF. The CDR3 DNA reads TGTGCCAGCAGCTTCCGGACTAGCGGGGGGCAAGGGGAGCAGTTCTTC.